The clone carrying this T cell receptor beta chain was seen more than once but under ten times. Antigen: not known. Sequence at one end of the junction differs from germline and may be a read error. These data are taken from a study of cytomegalovirus exposure and HLA in healthy donors. Findings and limits, study-wide: In an earlier analysis, productive rearrangement rates for most beta V segments clustered near 90% or 30%.

This PCR relied on a set of 60 Vbeta primers and 13 Jbeta primers. Produced via immunoSEQ multiplex PCR; TCRdb's table is partial and in-frame only. Of over 150,000 clones detected, roughly two thirds appear once; the ten largest clones hold about 3%. Germline CDR1 SQVTM, CDR2 ANQGSEA. This CDR3 spans 13 amino acids. This chain links TRBV29-1 with TRBJ1-5; a weak D match, TRBD1 (6 bases). The clonotype comes from a middle-aged woman in good health and CMV-seropositive. The sequenced sample was PBMCs. CDR3 region: CSVDQGQGQPQNF. The CDR3, as DNA: TGCAGCGTTGACCAGGGGCAGGGGCAGCCCCAGAATTTT.